This TCR beta chain was sequenced in a study of blood T cell repertoires in COVID-19. Background on the study: Spain, Italy and the United States supplied samples that represented acute and convalescent COVID-19. T cells, B-cell-depleted T cells, or PBMCs provided the cDNA or gDNA that served as material.

CDR1 LNHNV and CDR2 YYDKDF come from the germline V gene (reference sequence). V shed 1 base, J shed 4 bases, and the junction held 8 bases outside the gene matches. CDR3 size: 16 residues. A Seattle source enrolled patients during active infection and followed them longitudinally. Source study methods: Amplification of reference gene primers provided the estimated nucleated cell counts. Data came from immunoSEQ multiplex PCR; TCRdb stores just in-frame clones and leaves some out. V and J calls and clone size are as listed in that table; D and trimming were resolved from the DNA. The data contain roughly 410,000 clones, over 75% of them seen just once; the ten biggest clones take up approximately 2.5%.

The rearrangement joins TRBV15 to TRBJ2-3; TRBD2 matches at 7 bases. The sequencing input was peripheral blood. The source is a woman aged 55-69 years with COVID-19, enrolled during active disease. The CDR3 spells CATSRGRAGVADTQYF. In DNA, the CDR3 is TGTGCCACCAGCAGAGGTCGCGCGGGGGTGGCAGATACGCAGTATTTT.